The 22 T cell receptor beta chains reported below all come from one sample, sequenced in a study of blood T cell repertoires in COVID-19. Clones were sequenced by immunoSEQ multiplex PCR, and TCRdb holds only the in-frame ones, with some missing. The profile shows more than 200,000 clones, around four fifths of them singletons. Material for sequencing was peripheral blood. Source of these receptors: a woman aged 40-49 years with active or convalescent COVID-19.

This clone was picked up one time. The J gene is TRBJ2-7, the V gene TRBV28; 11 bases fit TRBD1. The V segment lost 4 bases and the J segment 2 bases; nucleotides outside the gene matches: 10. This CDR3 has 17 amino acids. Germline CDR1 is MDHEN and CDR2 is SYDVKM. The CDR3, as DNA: TGTGCCAGCAGTTCGGTTGGGGGGACAGGGGGGACCTACGAGCAGTACGTC. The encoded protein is CASSSVGGTGGTYEQYV.

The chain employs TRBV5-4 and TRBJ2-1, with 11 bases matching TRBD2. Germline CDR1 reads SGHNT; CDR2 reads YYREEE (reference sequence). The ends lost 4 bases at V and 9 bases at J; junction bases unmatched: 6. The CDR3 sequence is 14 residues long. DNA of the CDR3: TGTGCCAGCAGCGGGGCCGGGACTAGCGGTGAGCAGTTCTTC. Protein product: CASSGAGTSGEQFF.

The CDR3 is CASSLLGAESGNTIYF. CDR3 nucleotides: TGTGCCAGCAGCTTACTAGGGGCGGAATCTGGAAACACCATATATTTT. The chain is built from TRBV7-2 and TRBJ1-3, with D perhaps matching TRBD1 (5 bases). The V and J ends lost 2 bases and 1 base respectively, with 12 bases between them. CDR1 is SGHTA and CDR2 is FQGNSA in the germline V gene. This CDR3 region has 16 residues.

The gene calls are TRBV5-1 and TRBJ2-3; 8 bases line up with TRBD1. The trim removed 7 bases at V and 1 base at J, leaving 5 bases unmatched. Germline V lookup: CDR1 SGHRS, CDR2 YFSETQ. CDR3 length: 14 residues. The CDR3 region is CASFMDRGTDTQYF. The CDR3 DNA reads TGCGCCAGCTTCATGGACAGGGGCACAGATACGCAGTATTTT.

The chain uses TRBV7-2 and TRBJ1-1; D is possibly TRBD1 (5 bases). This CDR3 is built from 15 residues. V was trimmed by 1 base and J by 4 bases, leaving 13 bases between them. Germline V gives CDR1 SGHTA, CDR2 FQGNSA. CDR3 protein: CASSLVAGRGTEAFF. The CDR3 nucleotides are TGTGCCAGCAGCTTAGTTGCGGGGCGCGGCACTGAAGCTTTCTTT.

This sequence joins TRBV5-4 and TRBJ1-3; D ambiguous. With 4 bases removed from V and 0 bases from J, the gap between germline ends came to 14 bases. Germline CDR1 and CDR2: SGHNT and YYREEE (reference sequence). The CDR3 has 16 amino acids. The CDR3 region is CASSIDRWASGNTIYF. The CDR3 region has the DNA TGTGCCAGCAGCATTGACCGATGGGCCTCTGGAAACACCATATATTTT.

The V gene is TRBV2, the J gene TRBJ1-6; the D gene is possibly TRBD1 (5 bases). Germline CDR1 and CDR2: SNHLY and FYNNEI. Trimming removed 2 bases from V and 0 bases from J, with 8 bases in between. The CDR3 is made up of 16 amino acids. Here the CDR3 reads CASSERQISYNSPLHF. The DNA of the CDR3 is TGTGCCAGCAGTGAAAGACAGATCTCCTATAATTCACCCCTCCACTTT. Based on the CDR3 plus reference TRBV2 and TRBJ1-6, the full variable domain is EPEVTQTPSHQVTQMGQEVILRCVPISNHLYFYWYRQILGQKVEFLVSFYNNEISEKSEIFDDQFSVERPDGSNFTLKIRSTKLEDSAMYFCASSERQISYNSPLHFGNGTRLTVT.

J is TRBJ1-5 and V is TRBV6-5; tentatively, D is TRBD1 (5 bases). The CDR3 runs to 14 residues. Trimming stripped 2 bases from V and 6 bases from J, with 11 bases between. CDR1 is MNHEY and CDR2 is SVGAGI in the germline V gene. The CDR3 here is CASSYGGDRQPQHF. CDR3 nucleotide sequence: TGTGCCAGCAGTTACGGAGGGGATCGTCAGCCCCAGCATTTT.

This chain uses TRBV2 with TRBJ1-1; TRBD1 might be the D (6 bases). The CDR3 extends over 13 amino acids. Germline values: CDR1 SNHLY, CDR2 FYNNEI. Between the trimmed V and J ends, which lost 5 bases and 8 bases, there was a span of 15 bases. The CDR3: CASSSDRLSEAFF. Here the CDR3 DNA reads TGTGCCAGCAGTTCCGACAGGCTTAGCGAAGCTTTCTTT.

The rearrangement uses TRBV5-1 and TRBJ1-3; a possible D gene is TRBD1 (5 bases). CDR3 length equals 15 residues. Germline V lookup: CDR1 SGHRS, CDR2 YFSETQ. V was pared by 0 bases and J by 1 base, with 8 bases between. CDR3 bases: TGCGCCAGCAGCTTGGTTGCAGGGTCTGGAAACACCATATATTTT. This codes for CASSLVAGSGNTIYF.

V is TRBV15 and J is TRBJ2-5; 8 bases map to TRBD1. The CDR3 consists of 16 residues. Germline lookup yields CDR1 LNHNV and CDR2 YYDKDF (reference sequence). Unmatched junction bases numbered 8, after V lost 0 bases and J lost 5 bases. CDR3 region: CATSREWQGAGETQYF. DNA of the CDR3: TGTGCCACCAGCAGAGAATGGCAGGGGGCAGGGGAGACCCAGTACTTC. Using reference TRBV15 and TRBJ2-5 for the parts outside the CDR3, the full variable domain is DAMVIQNPRYQVTQFGKPVTLSCSQTLNHNVMYWYQQKSSQAPKLLFHYYDKDFNNEADTPDNFQSRRPNTSFCFLDIRSPGLGDTAMYLCATSREWQGAGETQYFGPGTRLLVL.

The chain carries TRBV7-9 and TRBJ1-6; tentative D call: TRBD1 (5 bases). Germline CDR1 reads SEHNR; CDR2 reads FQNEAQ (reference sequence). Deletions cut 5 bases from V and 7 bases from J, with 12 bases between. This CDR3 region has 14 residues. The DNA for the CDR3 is TGTGCCAGCAGCGCTCAGGGTGGAAATTCACCCCTCCACTTT. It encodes CASSAQGGNSPLHF.

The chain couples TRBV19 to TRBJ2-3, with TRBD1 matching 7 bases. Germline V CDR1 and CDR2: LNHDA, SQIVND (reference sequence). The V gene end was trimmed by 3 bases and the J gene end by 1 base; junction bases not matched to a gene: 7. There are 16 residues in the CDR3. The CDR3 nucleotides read TGTGCCAGTAGTATTGGTGGGACAGTCGGCACAGATACGCAGTATTTT. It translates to CASSIGGTVGTDTQYF.

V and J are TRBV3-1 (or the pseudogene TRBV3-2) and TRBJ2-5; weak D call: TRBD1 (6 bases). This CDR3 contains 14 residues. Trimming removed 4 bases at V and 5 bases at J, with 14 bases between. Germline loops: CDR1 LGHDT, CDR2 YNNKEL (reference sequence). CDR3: CASSLPGHRETQYF. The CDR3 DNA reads TGTGCCAGCAGCCTCCCGGGACATCGGGAGACCCAGTACTTC.

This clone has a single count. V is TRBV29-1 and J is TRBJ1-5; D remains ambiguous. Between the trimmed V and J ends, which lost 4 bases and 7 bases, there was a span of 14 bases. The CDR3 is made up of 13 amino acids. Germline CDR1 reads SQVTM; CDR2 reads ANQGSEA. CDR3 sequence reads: CSVGARGDQPQHF. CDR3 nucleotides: TGCAGCGTTGGGGCACGGGGAGACCAGCCCCAGCATTTT.

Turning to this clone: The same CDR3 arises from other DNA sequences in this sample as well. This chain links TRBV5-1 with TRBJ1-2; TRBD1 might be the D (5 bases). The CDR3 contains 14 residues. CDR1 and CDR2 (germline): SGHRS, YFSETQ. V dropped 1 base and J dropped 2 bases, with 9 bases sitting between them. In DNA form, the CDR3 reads TGCGCCAGCAGCTTGTCCCAGGGAAACTATGGCTACACCTTC. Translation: CASSLSQGNYGYTF.

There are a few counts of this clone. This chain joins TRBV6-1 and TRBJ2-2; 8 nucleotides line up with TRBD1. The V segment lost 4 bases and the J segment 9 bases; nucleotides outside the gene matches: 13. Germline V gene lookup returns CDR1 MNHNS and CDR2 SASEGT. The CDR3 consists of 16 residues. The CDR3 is CASSGGQGYSSWELFF. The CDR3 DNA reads TGTGCCAGCAGTGGAGGACAGGGCTACTCGTCCTGGGAGCTGTTTTTT.

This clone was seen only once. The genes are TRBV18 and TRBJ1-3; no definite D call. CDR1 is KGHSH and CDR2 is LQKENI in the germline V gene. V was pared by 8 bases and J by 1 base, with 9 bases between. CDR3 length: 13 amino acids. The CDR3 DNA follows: TGTGCCAGCCAGCAGGATTCTGGAAACACCATATATTTT. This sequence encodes CASQQDSGNTIYF. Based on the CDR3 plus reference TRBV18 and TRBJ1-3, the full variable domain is NAGVMQNPRHLVRRRGQEARLRCSPMKGHSHVYWYRQLPEEGLKFMVYLQKENIIDESGMPKERFSAEFPKEGPSILRIQQVVRGDSAAYFCASQQDSGNTIYFGEGSWLTVV.

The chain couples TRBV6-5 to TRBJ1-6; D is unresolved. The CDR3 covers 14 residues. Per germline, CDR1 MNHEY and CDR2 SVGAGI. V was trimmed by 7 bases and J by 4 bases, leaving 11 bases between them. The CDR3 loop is CASISAEYNSPLHF. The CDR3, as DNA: TGTGCCAGCATCTCCGCGGAGTATAATTCACCCCTCCACTTT.

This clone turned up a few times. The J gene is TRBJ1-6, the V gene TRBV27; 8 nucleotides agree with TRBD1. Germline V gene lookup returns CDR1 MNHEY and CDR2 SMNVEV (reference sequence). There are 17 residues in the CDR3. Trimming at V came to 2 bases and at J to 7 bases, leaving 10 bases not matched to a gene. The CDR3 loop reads CASSLEQGGFGNSPLHF. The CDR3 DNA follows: TGTGCCAGCAGTTTAGAACAGGGGGGATTCGGAAATTCACCCCTCCACTTT.

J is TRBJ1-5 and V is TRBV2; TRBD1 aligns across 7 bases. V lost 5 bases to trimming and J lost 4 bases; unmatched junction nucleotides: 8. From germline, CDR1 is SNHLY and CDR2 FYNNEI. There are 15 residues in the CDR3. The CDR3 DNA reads TGTGCCAGCAGTCCGAGGGACAGCTTAAATCAGCCCCAGCATTTT. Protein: CASSPRDSLNQPQHF. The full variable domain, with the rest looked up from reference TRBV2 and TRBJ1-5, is EPEVTQTPSHQVTQMGQEVILRCVPISNHLYFYWYRQILGQKVEFLVSFYNNEISEKSEIFDDQFSVERPDGSNFTLKIRSTKLEDSAMYFCASSPRDSLNQPQHFGDGTRLSIL.

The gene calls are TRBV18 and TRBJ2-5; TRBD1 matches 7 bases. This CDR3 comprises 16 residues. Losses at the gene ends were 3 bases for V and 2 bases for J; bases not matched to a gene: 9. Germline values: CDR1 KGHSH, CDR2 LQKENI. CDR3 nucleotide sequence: TGTGCCAGCTCACCCAATTCCGGGACAGCACAAGAGACCCAGTACTTC. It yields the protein CASSPNSGTAQETQYF.